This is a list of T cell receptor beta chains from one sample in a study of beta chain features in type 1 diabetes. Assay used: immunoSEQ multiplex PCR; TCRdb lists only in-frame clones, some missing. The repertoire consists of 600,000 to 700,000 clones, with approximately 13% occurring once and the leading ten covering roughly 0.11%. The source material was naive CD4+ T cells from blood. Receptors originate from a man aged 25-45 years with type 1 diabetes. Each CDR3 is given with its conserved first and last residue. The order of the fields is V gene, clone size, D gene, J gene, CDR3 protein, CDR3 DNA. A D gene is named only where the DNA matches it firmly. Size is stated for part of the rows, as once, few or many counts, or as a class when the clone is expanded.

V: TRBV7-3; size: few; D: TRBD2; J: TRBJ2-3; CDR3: CASSLGGLVTDTQYF; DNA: TGTGCCAGCAGCTTAGGGGGACTAGTGACAGATACGCAGTATTTT
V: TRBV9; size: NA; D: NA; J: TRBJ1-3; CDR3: CASSAPSMGAGNTIYF; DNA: TGTGCCAGCAGCGCCCCCTCCATGGGGGCTGGAAACACCATATATTTT
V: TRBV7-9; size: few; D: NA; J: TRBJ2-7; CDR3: CASSLEWPPGRYF; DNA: TGTGCCAGCAGCTTAGAATGGCCCCCAGGGCGATACTTC
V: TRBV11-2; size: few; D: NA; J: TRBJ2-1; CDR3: CASSSNTGYNEQFF; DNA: TGTGCCAGCAGCTCCAACACGGGCTACAATGAGCAGTTCTTC
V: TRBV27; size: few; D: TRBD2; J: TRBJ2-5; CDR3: CASSLGGTNEVSDQYF; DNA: TGTGCCAGCAGTTTGGGAGGGACCAATGAGGTGTCAGACCAGTACTTC
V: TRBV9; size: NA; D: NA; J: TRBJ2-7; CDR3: CASSVGEGVPYEQYF; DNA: TGTGCCAGCAGCGTAGGAGAAGGGGTCCCCTACGAGCAGTACTTC
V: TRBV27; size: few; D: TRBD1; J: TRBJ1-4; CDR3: CASSETGVLSEKLFF; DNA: TGTGCCAGCAGCGAAACAGGGGTATTGAGTGAAAAACTGTTTTTT
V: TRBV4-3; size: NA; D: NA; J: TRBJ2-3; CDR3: CASSQRGAGTDTQYF; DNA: TGCGCCAGCAGCCAGAGGGGGGCGGGCACAGATACGCAGTATTTT
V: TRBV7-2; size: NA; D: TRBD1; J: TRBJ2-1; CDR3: CASSFGTGVNEQFF; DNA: TGTGCCAGCAGCTTCGGGACAGGGGTAAATGAGCAGTTCTTC
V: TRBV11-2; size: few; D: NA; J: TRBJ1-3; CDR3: CASSPDGTSGNTIYF; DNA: TGTGCCAGCAGCCCCGATGGGACCTCTGGAAACACCATATATTTT
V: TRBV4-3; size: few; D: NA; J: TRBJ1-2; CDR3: CASSQAVGDDYGYTF; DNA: TGCGCCAGCAGCCAAGCCGTCGGGGACGACTATGGCTACACCTTC
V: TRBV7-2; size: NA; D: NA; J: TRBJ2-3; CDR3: CASSFASTDTQYF; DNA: TGTGCCAGCAGCTTCGCTAGCACAGATACGCAGTATTTT
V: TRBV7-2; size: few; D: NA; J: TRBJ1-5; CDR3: CASSVLRGDQPQHF; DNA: TGTGCCAGCAGCGTACTCAGAGGGGATCAGCCCCAGCATTTT
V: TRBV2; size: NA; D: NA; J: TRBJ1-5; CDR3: CASSVQANQPQHF; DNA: TGTGCCAGCAGTGTACAGGCCAATCAGCCCCAGCATTTT
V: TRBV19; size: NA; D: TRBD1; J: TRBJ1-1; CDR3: CASSTRQGVRTEAFF; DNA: TGTGCCAGTAGTACTCGACAGGGGGTTAGGACTGAAGCTTTCTTT
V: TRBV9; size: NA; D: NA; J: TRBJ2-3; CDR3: CASSVGGIQADTQYF; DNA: TGTGCCAGCAGCGTTGGAGGAATACAGGCGGATACGCAGTATTTT
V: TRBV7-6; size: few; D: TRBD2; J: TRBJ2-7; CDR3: CASSLALRGLVYEQYF; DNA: TGTGCCAGCAGCTTAGCGCTCCGGGGACTAGTCTACGAGCAGTACTTC
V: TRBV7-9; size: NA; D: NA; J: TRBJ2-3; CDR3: CASSPTGEGDTQYF; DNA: TGTGCCAGCAGCCCGACAGGGGAGGGAGATACGCAGTATTTT
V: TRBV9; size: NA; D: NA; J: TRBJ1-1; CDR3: CASSVAGTHTEAFF; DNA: TGTGCCAGCAGCGTTGCGGGGACGCACACTGAAGCTTTCTTT
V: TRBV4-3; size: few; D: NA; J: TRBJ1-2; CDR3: CASSLRTDINYGYTF; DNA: TGCGCCAGCAGCCTCCGGACAGATATTAACTATGGCTACACCTTC
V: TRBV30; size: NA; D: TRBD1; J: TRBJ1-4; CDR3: CAWGQGNEKLFF; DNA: TGTGCCTGGGGACAGGGGAATGAAAAACTGTTTTTT
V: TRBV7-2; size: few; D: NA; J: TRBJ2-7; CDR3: CASSLVATGSYEQYF; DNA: TGTGCCAGCAGCTTAGTTGCCACCGGCTCCTACGAGCAGTACTTC
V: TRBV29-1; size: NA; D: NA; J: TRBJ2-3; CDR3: CSVESAGGAQYF; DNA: TGCAGCGTTGAGTCGGCTGGCGGGGCGCAGTATTTT
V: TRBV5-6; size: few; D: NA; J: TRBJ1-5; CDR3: CASSLGQPNQPQHF; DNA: TGTGCCAGCAGCTTGGGACAGCCAAATCAGCCCCAGCATTTT
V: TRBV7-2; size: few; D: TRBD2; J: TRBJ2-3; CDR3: CASSRLASTDTQYF; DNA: TGTGCCAGCAGCCGACTAGCGAGCACAGATACGCAGTATTTT
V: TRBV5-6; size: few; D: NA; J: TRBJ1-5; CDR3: CASSFPLDSNQPQHF; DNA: TGTGCCAGCAGCTTCCCGCTAGATAGCAATCAGCCCCAGCATTTT